These 32 T cell receptor beta chains were all obtained from the same sample, sequenced in a study of cytomegalovirus exposure and HLA in healthy donors. The PCR used 60 Vbeta and 13 Jbeta primers. Measured with immunoSEQ multiplex PCR; TCRdb has only the in-frame clones, and not every one. Counted here are 120,000 to 150,000 clones, roughly 75% occurring once; the ten biggest clones make up around 6.8%. Sequences were obtained from PBMCs. The receptors derive from a middle-aged man in good health and CMV-seropositive.

This rearrangement joins TRBV5-1 to TRBJ2-3; unclear D gene. The CDR3 covers 13 residues. Germline V gene sequence: CDR1 SGHRS, CDR2 YFSETQ. Trimming cost V 2 bases and J 0 bases, with 4 bases left between them. The DNA for the CDR3 is TGCGCCAGCAGCTTCCAAAGCACAGATACGCAGTATTTT. Protein: CASSFQSTDTQYF.

This sequence joins TRBV15 and TRBJ1-3; D gene unclear. The CDR3 covers 14 residues. V shed 1 base and J shed 4 bases, with 8 bases lying between them. The germline V gene has CDR1 LNHNV and CDR2 YYDKDF (reference sequence). In nucleotides, the CDR3 is TGTGCCACCAGCAGAGGTCCCAGGGGAAACACCATATATTTT. Residues: CATSRGPRGNTIYF.

V and J are TRBV5-1 and TRBJ2-3; 8 bases are shared with TRBD1. Germline assignment: CDR1 SGHRS and CDR2 YFSETQ. The CDR3 runs to 16 residues. Germline trimming cut 1 base from V and 2 bases from J; bases unmatched to any gene: 6. The CDR3 is CASSLSRTGNTDTQYF. The CDR3 DNA follows: TGCGCCAGCAGCTTGTCCCGGACAGGGAACACAGATACGCAGTATTTT.

The chain has TRBV5-4 and TRBJ1-1, with 7 bases that match TRBD1. Losses at the gene ends were 4 bases for V and 1 base for J; bases not matched to a gene: 10. Germline loops: CDR1 SGHNT, CDR2 YYREEE (reference sequence). The CDR3 is 16 amino acids. The CDR3: CASSPGSPGGNTEAFF. The CDR3 DNA sequence: TGTGCCAGCAGCCCCGGATCGCCAGGGGGGAACACTGAAGCTTTCTTT. Full variable domain (outside the CDR3, taken from reference TRBV5-4 and TRBJ1-1): ETGVTQSPTHLIKTRGQQVTLRCSSQSGHNTVSWYQQALGQGPQFIFQYYREEENGRGNFPPRFSGLQFPNYSSELNVNALELDDSALYLCASSPGSPGGNTEAFFGQGTRLTVV.

The chain couples TRBV11-2 to TRBJ2-1, with 8 bases that match TRBD2. CDR3 length equals 15 residues. Germline-derived CDR1 and CDR2 are SGHAT and FQNNGV. The ends lost 1 base at V and 10 bases at J; junction bases unmatched: 9. The CDR3 loop is CASSLGGGPRTEQFF. CDR3 bases: TGTGCCAGCAGCTTAGGCGGGGGGCCCCGGACCGAGCAGTTCTTC. The whole variable domain, remainder taken from reference TRBV11-2 and TRBJ2-1, is EAGVAQSPRYKIIEKRQSVAFWCNPISGHATLYWYQQILGQGPKLLIQFQNNGVVDDSQLPKDRFSAERLKGVDSTLKIQPAKLEDSAVYLCASSLGGGPRTEQFFGPGTRLTVL.

The rearrangement joins TRBV29-1 to TRBJ2-1; 8 nucleotides line up with TRBD2. This CDR3 is 11 amino acids long. The germline CDR1 and CDR2 sequences are SQVTM and ANQGSEA. V was pared by 3 bases and J by 8 bases, with 0 bases of the junction left unmatched. This CDR3 is CSVEGLDEQFF. The CDR3 nucleotides are TGCAGCGTTGAGGGACTAGATGAGCAGTTCTTC.

This clone was counted only a few times. The chain couples TRBV7-8 to TRBJ2-1; 11 bases line up with TRBD1. This CDR3 has 19 amino acids. J lost 1 base, V lost 5 bases, and 13 bases had no gene match. Germline V gene data show CDR1 as SGHVS and CDR2 as FQNEAQ. As DNA, the CDR3 is TGTGCCAGCAGCCCCCGGGGACAGGGGGGGGTACGATCCTACAATGAGCAGTTCTTC. Translating it yields CASSPRGQGGVRSYNEQFF. Full variable domain (rest looked up from reference TRBV7-8 and TRBJ2-1): GAGVSQSPRYKVAKRGQDVALRCDPISGHVSLFWYQQALGQGPEFLTYFQNEAQLDKSGLPSDRFFAERPEGSVSTLKIQRTQQEDSAVYLCASSPRGQGGVRSYNEQFFGPGTRLTVL.

As DNA, the CDR3 is TGTGCCACCAGCACATCTCTGGGGTTGGGGGAGGAGGGGTACTACAATGAGCAGTTCTTC. Its protein product is CATSTSLGLGEEGYYNEQFF. The chain employs TRBV15 and TRBJ2-1; possible D gene TRBD2, 6 bases. The germline V gene encodes CDR1 LNHNV and CDR2 YYDKDF (reference sequence). The V and J ends lost 4 bases and 3 bases respectively, with 28 bases between them. This CDR3 region has 20 residues.

The rearrangement links TRBV6-1 to TRBJ2-6, with a possible D match to TRBD2 (5 bases). Trimming took off 1 base at V and 1 base at J, with 8 bases between the two ends. The length of the CDR3 is 16 residues. In germline, CDR1 is MNHNS, CDR2 SASEGT. CDR3 DNA sequence: TGTGCCAGCAGTGAAGGAGGCGGGTCTGGGGCCAACGTCCTGACTTTC. Encoded protein: CASSEGGGSGANVLTF.

The gene calls are TRBV11-2 and TRBJ2-7; D might be TRBD2 (5 bases). Trimming removed 3 bases at V and 7 bases at J, with 19 bases between. The CDR3 covers 15 residues. Germline V gene sequence: CDR1 SGHAT, CDR2 FQNNGV. The CDR3 DNA is TGTGCCAGCAGCTTCCACGGGGATTCCCAGGCGGAGCAGTACTTC. Translated: CASSFHGDSQAEQYF.

V usage is TRBV15 and J usage is TRBJ1-3, with no clear D. This CDR3 contains 15 residues. Trimming took 2 bases from V and 3 from J, leaving 11 bases between them. The germline gives CDR1 LNHNV, CDR2 YYDKDF (reference sequence). CDR3 residues: CATSRNDLGGNTIYF. CDR3 coding DNA: TGTGCCACCAGCAGAAATGACTTGGGTGGAAACACCATATATTTT.

This clone appeared a few times. The rearrangement links TRBV27 to TRBJ2-2; TRBD1 matches 8 bases. The CDR3 spans 17 residues. Germline-derived CDR1 and CDR2 are MNHEY and SMNVEV (reference sequence). The ends lost 2 bases at V and 0 bases at J; junction bases unmatched: 5. CDR3 sequence reads: CASSLARQGSNTGELFF. The CDR3 DNA follows: TGTGCCAGCAGTTTAGCCCGACAGGGGTCGAACACCGGGGAGCTGTTTTTT.

The chain carries TRBV4-1 and TRBJ2-7, with D hard to call. This CDR3 has 13 residues. The V gene's germline CDR1 is MGHRA and CDR2 YSYEKL. The ends were cut back, 2 bases at V and 2 bases at J, with 7 bases in the middle. CDR3 sequence reads: CASSQPVPYEQYF. As DNA, the CDR3 is TGCGCCAGCAGCCAACCGGTTCCCTACGAGCAGTACTTC.

This sequence joins TRBV6-6 and TRBJ1-1; 12 bases fit TRBD1. The length of the CDR3 is 16 residues. V trimming: 4 bases; J trimming: 4 bases; junction bases outside the gene matches: 7. Per the germline V gene, CDR1 is MNHNY and CDR2 is SVGAGI (reference sequence). The CDR3 spells CASSSGTGGSGTEAFF. For the CDR3, the DNA is TGTGCCAGCAGTTCCGGGACAGGGGGCTCAGGCACTGAAGCTTTCTTT.

The chain carries TRBV30 and TRBJ2-7; TRBD1 matches 9 bases. Losses at the gene ends were 3 bases for V and 5 bases for J; bases not matched to a gene: 5. The CDR3 is made up of 13 amino acids. CDR1 and CDR2 from the germline V gene are GTSNPN and SVGIG (reference sequence). The CDR3 DNA reads TGTGCCTGGAGCGCGGGACAGGGCGACGAGCAGTACTTC. Protein product: CAWSAGQGDEQYF.

CDR3 protein: CSVDEGQGYPYNEQFF. In nucleotides, the CDR3 is TGCAGCGTTGATGAGGGACAGGGTTACCCCTACAATGAGCAGTTCTTC. The gene calls are TRBV29-1 and TRBJ2-1; 9 bases are a match to TRBD1. V shed 3 bases, J shed 2 bases, and the junction held 8 bases outside the gene matches. The CDR3 loop spans 16 amino acids. Germline-derived CDR1 and CDR2 are SQVTM and ANQGSEA.

J is TRBJ2-5 and V is TRBV4-2; D may be TRBD2 (6 bases). The J call may be mistaken, given a closer DNA end match to TRBJ2-7. This CDR3 is built from 15 residues. Germline V CDR1 and CDR2: LGHNA, YNFKEQ. CDR3: CASSRGGIDSYEQYF. CDR3 nucleotides: TGTGCCAGCAGCCGTGGCGGGATCGACTCCTACGAGCAGTACTTC.

A few counts support this clone. The chain is built from TRBV6-1 and TRBJ1-6, with 9 bases aligning to TRBD1. With 1 base clipped from V and 15 bases from J, the junction kept 7 bases outside the gene matches. This CDR3 has 14 amino acids. The V gene's germline CDR1 is MNHNS and CDR2 SASEGT. The chain's CDR3 is CASSEGQGVSRLHF. The CDR3 coding sequence is TGTGCCAGCAGTGAAGGACAGGGGGTTTCCCGCCTCCACTTT.

J is TRBJ1-2 and V is TRBV19; 7 positions agree with TRBD1. There are 14 residues in the CDR3. CDR1 LNHDA and CDR2 SQIVND come from the germline V gene (reference sequence). Trimming took 5 bases from V and 5 from J; bases not matched to a gene: 8. The CDR3 loop is CASSLGDSGYGYTF. CDR3 in DNA: TGTGCCAGTAGTCTGGGGGACAGCGGTTATGGCTACACCTTC.

This chain links TRBV2 with TRBJ1-5; 10 bases align to TRBD1. Germline assignment: CDR1 SNHLY and CDR2 FYNNEI. Trimming took 4 bases from V and 7 from J; bases not matched to a gene: 4. The CDR3 contains 14 residues. The DNA of the CDR3 is TGTGCCAGCAGTGGGACAGGGGGTTTACAGCCCCAGCATTTT. It encodes CASSGTGGLQPQHF. The full variable domain, rest sourced from reference TRBV2 and TRBJ1-5, is EPEVTQTPSHQVTQMGQEVILRCVPISNHLYFYWYRQILGQKVEFLVSFYNNEISEKSEIFDDQFSVERPDGSNFTLKIRSTKLEDSAMYFCASSGTGGLQPQHFGDGTRLSIL.

The chain joins TRBV4-2 to TRBJ2-1; TRBD2 matches 12 bases. V lost 6 bases to trimming and J lost 9 bases; unmatched junction nucleotides: 9. The CDR3 is made up of 15 amino acids. Germline V gene sequence: CDR1 LGHNA, CDR2 YNFKEQ. The CDR3 nucleotides are TGTGCCAGCAGACCCACTAGCGGGGGGACGGGTGAGCAGTTCTTC. Its protein product is CASRPTSGGTGEQFF.

This clone was counted only a few times. Here the CDR3 DNA reads TGCAGCGTCACGACAGGGGCAGGCTACGAGCAGTACTTC. Translated: CSVTTGAGYEQYF. The chain joins TRBV29-1 to TRBJ2-7; 8 nucleotides line up with TRBD1. The CDR3 is made up of 13 amino acids. The ends lost 6 bases at V and 3 bases at J; junction bases unmatched: 7. CDR1 and CDR2 (germline): SQVTM, ANQGSEA.

The genes are TRBV6-5 and TRBJ2-5, with 7 bases lining up with TRBD2. Germline CDR1 MNHEY, CDR2 SVGAGI. This CDR3 comprises 15 residues. Unmatched junction bases numbered 11, after V lost 6 bases and J lost 4 bases. The CDR3 DNA is TGTGCCAGCAGCGCCTACGCCTTAGCGGGAGAGACCCAGTACTTC. Its translation is CASSAYALAGETQYF.

The rearrangement joins TRBV6-6 to TRBJ2-1; possibly TRBD1 for D (5 bases). Germline V gives CDR1 MNHNY, CDR2 SVGAGI (reference sequence). The CDR3 spans 13 residues. Trimming pared 1 base from V and 10 bases from J, leaving 11 bases between. The CDR3 DNA follows: TGTGCCAGCAGTTACTTCGAAGGGGCAGAGCAGTTCTTC. Its translation is CASSYFEGAEQFF.

This chain uses TRBV5-8 with TRBJ2-6; D possibly corresponds to TRBD1 (5 bases). The CDR3 loop spans 15 amino acids. V was clipped by 0 bases and J by 1 base, with 5 bases between them. The germline V gene has CDR1 SGHTS and CDR2 YDEGEE. CDR3 nucleotide sequence: TGTGCCAGCAGCTTGGGACAGTCTGGGGCCAACGTCCTGACTTTC. Translation gives CASSLGQSGANVLTF.

This sequence joins TRBV29-1 and TRBJ1-1; TRBD1 agrees at 8 bases. This CDR3 contains 15 residues. The junction had 9 bases not matched to a gene; V was cut back by 6 bases and J by 0 bases. Germline assignment: CDR1 SQVTM and CDR2 ANQGSEA. DNA of the CDR3: TGCAGCGTAGCCGGGACAGGAGGCATGAACACTGAAGCTTTCTTT. Its protein is CSVAGTGGMNTEAFF.

This chain links TRBV13 with TRBJ2-1, with D hard to call. This CDR3 is 14 amino acids long. V gave up 2 bases and J gave up 7 bases, with 12 bases separating them. From germline, CDR1 is PRHDT and CDR2 FYEKMQ (reference sequence). This CDR3 reads CASSLRSTTNEQFF. CDR3 DNA sequence: TGTGCCAGCAGCTTAAGAAGTACGACTAATGAGCAGTTCTTC.

The chain carries TRBV27 and TRBJ2-7; D may be TRBD2 (5 bases). Trimming left V 2 bases short and J 0 bases short, with 11 bases between. Germline V CDR1 and CDR2: MNHEY, SMNVEV (reference sequence). The CDR3 runs 15 residues. The DNA of the CDR3 is TGTGCCAGCAGTTTAAAAAGCGGCATCTCCTACGAGCAGTACTTC. It specifies CASSLKSGISYEQYF.

The V gene is TRBV5-4, the J gene TRBJ2-7; D ambiguous. CDR1 is SGHNT, CDR2 YYREEE, per germline (reference sequence). Trimming cost V 1 base and J 9 bases, with 20 bases left between them. The CDR3 extends over 15 amino acids. The CDR3 spells CASSLMGDVSRRQYF. The CDR3 bases are TGTGCCAGCAGCTTGATGGGCGATGTAAGCAGGCGGCAGTACTTC. The full variable domain, rest sourced from reference TRBV5-4 and TRBJ2-7, is ETGVTQSPTHLIKTRGQQVTLRCSSQSGHNTVSWYQQALGQGPQFIFQYYREEENGRGNFPPRFSGLQFPNYSSELNVNALELDDSALYLCASSLMGDVSRRQYFGPGTRLTVT.

The chain has TRBV6-4 and TRBJ2-1, with 9 positions matching TRBD1. Germline-derived CDR1 and CDR2 are MRHNA and SNTAGT. The CDR3 is 15 amino acids. The ends lost 0 bases at V and 3 bases at J; junction bases unmatched: 0. The CDR3 is CASSDSTGGYNEQFF. For the CDR3, the DNA is TGTGCCAGCAGTGACTCGACAGGGGGCTACAATGAGCAGTTCTTC.

The V call is TRBV11-3, the J call TRBJ1-3; D unresolved. The CDR3 extends over 15 amino acids. The germline CDR1 and CDR2 sequences are SGHNT and YENEEA. V was trimmed by 0 bases and J by 4 bases, leaving 10 bases between them. The CDR3 nucleotides are TGTGCCAGCAGCTTAGATCTGGCAGGAGGAAACACCATATATTTT. Its translation: CASSLDLAGGNTIYF.

This chain connects TRBV2 to TRBJ1-1; TRBD1 might be the D (5 bases). The CDR3 consists of 14 residues. V was clipped by 5 bases and J by 4 bases, with 14 bases between them. Germline V gene data show CDR1 as SNHLY and CDR2 as FYNNEI. The CDR3 sequence: CASSRGDGGTEAFF. CDR3 bases: TGTGCCAGCAGTCGTGGGGACGGGGGCACTGAAGCTTTCTTT.